The 18 T cell receptor beta chains listed next were all sequenced from one sample in a study of molecular identifiers for immune sequencing clone quantification. TCRdb fed the PCR reads into MiXCR, producing one record per CDR3 protein. The table shows over 550,000 distinct CDR3 sequences, with around 25% occurring only once. Sequenced input: naive CD8+ T cells from blood, with Jurkat cell RNA spiked in. The subset denotes: FACS-sorted CD8+CD4-CCR7+CD45RA+ naive T cells. These receptor sequences come from a human donor in good health. Some libraries in this study had Jurkat cell RNA spiked in.

Concerning this clonotype: Relative to the germline gene, one junction end is altered; a read error may explain this. This chain's CDR3 is CTSSYLPSGQTTDTQYF. The CDR3 DNA reads as TGTACCAGCAGTTACCTTCCTAGCGGGCAGACCACAGATACGCAGTATTTT. The V and J genes are TRBV6-6 and TRBJ2-3; 8 nucleotides agree with TRBD2. Per the germline V gene, CDR1 is MNHNY and CDR2 is SVGAGI (reference sequence). The CDR3 totals 17 residues.

The chain carries TRBV20-1 and TRBJ1-1, with D perhaps TRBD1 (6 bases). Trimming stripped 6 bases from V and 0 bases from J, with 11 bases between. The CDR3 is 13 amino acids. The germline V gene has CDR1 DFQATT and CDR2 SNEGSKA (reference sequence). The CDR3 DNA is TGCAGTGCGTACAGGGAATTGAACACTGAAGCTTTCTTT. The encoded protein is CSAYRELNTEAFF.

Only a few counts were recorded for this clonotype. This chain joins TRBV29-1 and TRBJ2-7, with 8 bases identical to TRBD2. V gave up 5 bases and J gave up 6 bases; unmatched junction bases: 12. In germline, CDR1 is SQVTM, CDR2 ANQGSEA. The CDR3 covers 14 residues. The CDR3 nucleotides read TGCAGCGTTCTCACGGGGGGGAACGGTGCCGAGCAGTACTTC. This gives the protein CSVLTGGNGAEQYF.

A word on this clonotype: A much larger clone differs by one base, so this may be a read error. The V call is TRBV20-1, the J call TRBJ2-4; 7 bases line up with TRBD2. V was clipped by 5 bases and J by 8 bases; unmatched bases: 12. Germline V gives CDR1 DFQATT, CDR2 SNEGSKA (reference sequence). CDR3 length equals 14 residues. Here the CDR3 DNA reads TGCAGTGCTGGACTAGTGGGAGCCCCATACATTCAGTACTTC. Its protein product is CSAGLVGAPYIQYF.

The rearrangement joins TRBV11-1 to TRBJ1-4; D is undetermined. This CDR3 contains 13 residues. Per germline, CDR1 SGHAT and CDR2 FQDESV (reference sequence). Trimming cost V 5 bases and J 6 bases, with 10 bases left between them. The CDR3 nucleotides read TGTGCCAGCAGCGGTAGGACGGATGAAAAACTGTTTTTT. Translating it yields CASSGRTDEKLFF.

This clonotype was counted many times. The chain carries TRBV7-9 and TRBJ1-1; D is undetermined. The CDR3 extends over 16 amino acids. Germline loops: CDR1 SEHNR, CDR2 FQNEAQ (reference sequence). Trimming shortened V by 3 bases and J by 3 bases, and 17 bases separated the two germline ends. This CDR3 is CASSFVVGVMDTEAFF. CDR3 bases: TGTGCCAGCAGCTTCGTCGTGGGTGTTATGGACACTGAAGCTTTCTTT.

This clonotype came up a few times. The chain combines TRBV7-9 with TRBJ2-1; possibly TRBD1 for D (5 bases). The germline V and J ends were trimmed by 1 base and 14 bases, with 15 bases remaining between them. The CDR3 covers 13 residues. Germline assignment: CDR1 SEHNR and CDR2 FQNEAQ (reference sequence). The CDR3 DNA sequence: TGTGCCAGCAGCTTAGTCGACAGAATTATTGAGTTCTTC. It codes for CASSLVDRIIEFF.

The table lists this clonotype with a count of one. This CDR3 fails to terminate in the conserved phenylalanine or tryptophan, so it likely reflects a read error. The V and J genes are TRBV6-5 and TRBJ2-7; 8 nucleotides line up with TRBD2. The CDR3 runs 13 residues. Germline trimming cut 6 bases from V and 4 bases from J; bases unmatched to any gene: 5. The germline V gene has CDR1 MNHEY and CDR2 SVGAGI. The CDR3 region has the DNA TGTGCCAGCAGACTAGCGGATAGATACGAGCAGTACCTC. This gives the protein CASRLADRYEQYL.

V gene TRBV7-6 combines with J gene TRBJ2-5; weak D call: TRBD1 (6 bases). CDR1 and CDR2 from the germline V gene are SGHVS and FNYEAQ. The V gene lost 5 bases and the J gene lost 5 bases, with 18 bases spanning the gap. CDR3 length: 15 amino acids. DNA of the CDR3: TGTGCCAGCAGCGAACAACCGACAGGCGTGGAGACCCAGTACTTC. Translated: CASSEQPTGVETQYF.

This clonotype was counted between two and nine times. The genes are TRBV2 and TRBJ1-5; TRBD1 agrees at 10 bases. The trim removed 3 bases at V and 6 bases at J, leaving 2 bases unmatched. The CDR3 is 14 amino acids. The V gene's germline CDR1 is SNHLY and CDR2 FYNNEI. The CDR3 DNA reads as TGTGCCAGCAGTGAGACAGGGGGCCTTCAGCCCCAGCATTTT. As protein: CASSETGGLQPQHF.

This clonotype was observed many times. The V gene is TRBV5-5, the J gene TRBJ2-7; D gene unclear. The V end lost 0 bases, the J end lost 0 bases, and 7 bases lay between the germline ends. The CDR3 contains 14 residues. The germline CDR1 and CDR2 sequences are SGHKS and YYEKEE (reference sequence). Here the CDR3 reads CASSLVPSSYEQYF. The CDR3 nucleotides read TGTGCCAGCAGCTTGGTTCCGTCCTCCTACGAGCAGTACTTC.

Remarks on this clonotype: The final CDR3 position lacks the conserved phenylalanine or tryptophan, pointing to a likely read error. The chain uses TRBV4-1 and TRBJ2-4; D remains ambiguous. The CDR3 runs 13 residues. V was pared by 3 bases and J by 8 bases, with 11 bases between. Germline CDR1 is MGHRA and CDR2 is YSYEKL. CDR3 region: CASSQLATDIQYS. CDR3 bases: TGCGCCAGCAGCCAGCTGGCGACGGACATTCAGTACTCC.

Note on this clonotype: This may arise from a read error, as a much more abundant clone is one base away. The CDR3 DNA is TGTGCCCGCAGCGGGGGATCAGGCTTCATCCCGGATACGCAGTATTTT. Its protein product is CARSGGSGFIPDTQYF. The chain recombines TRBV9 with TRBJ2-3; TRBD2 agrees at 8 bases. This CDR3 region has 16 residues. Germline values: CDR1 SGDLS, CDR2 YYNGEE.

This chain links TRBV9 with TRBJ1-6; possibly TRBD1 for D (6 bases). Germline loops: CDR1 SGDLS, CDR2 YYNGEE. This CDR3 contains 15 residues. Trimming stripped 3 bases from V and 8 bases from J, with 15 bases between. The DNA for the CDR3 is TGTGCCAGCAGCGCCTGGGAACAGGGCTATTCACCCCTCCACTTT. Its protein product is CASSAWEQGYSPLHF.

This clonotype showed up many times. The chain recombines TRBV23-1 with TRBJ1-5; 9 positions match TRBD1. TRBV23-1 qualifies as an ORF whose function is uncertain. With V trimmed by 8 bases and J by 1 base, 12 bases remained unmatched. The CDR3 is 17 amino acids. The CDR3 protein is CASVPGQGENSNQPQHF. CDR3 DNA sequence: TGCGCCAGCGTTCCGGGACAGGGTGAGAACAGCAATCAGCCCCAGCATTTT.

The rearrangement joins TRBV6-2 or TRBV6-3 to TRBJ2-3; possibly TRBD2 for D (6 bases). V was cut by 0 bases and J by 2 bases, with 12 bases left in between. The CDR3 is 16 amino acids. Germline CDR1 and CDR2: MNHEY and SVGEGT. The CDR3 reads CASSYSEGIITDTQYF. CDR3 nucleotide sequence: TGTGCCAGCAGTTACTCGGAGGGAATAATCACAGATACGCAGTATTTT.

This clonotype was counted at least ten times. The chain is built from TRBV6-6 and TRBJ2-3; D is tentatively TRBD1 or TRBD2 (7 bases each). The CDR3 loop spans 17 amino acids. Germline V gene lookup returns CDR1 MNHNY and CDR2 SVGAGI (reference sequence). V was clipped by 4 bases and J by 1 base, with 18 bases between them. The CDR3 coding sequence is TGTGCCAGCAGTTTAGGGGGCGGGAGCCCAGGCACAGATACGCAGTATTTT. Protein sequence: CASSLGGGSPGTDTQYF.

This clonotype was counted many times. J is TRBJ2-3 and V is TRBV28, with no clear D. The germline gives CDR1 MDHEN, CDR2 SYDVKM. Trimming pared 5 bases from V and 0 bases from J, leaving 15 bases between. The CDR3 has 16 amino acids. Here the CDR3 DNA reads TGTGCCAGCAGTCCGATTTCTGACGGGAGCACAGATACGCAGTATTTT. Protein product: CASSPISDGSTDTQYF.